This note documents a single T cell receptor beta chain sequence. Germline assignment: CDR1 SGHNT and CDR2 YYREEE (reference sequence). The CDR3 covers 16 residues. V shed 3 bases and J 0 bases; nucleotides not matched to a gene: 8. As handled by the study authors: It was from reference gene primer amplification that nucleated cell counts were estimated. The protocol was immunoSEQ multiplex PCR, while the TCRdb copy is restricted to in-frame clones and leaves out a portion. V, J and clone size reflect that table, while D and trimming were determined from the DNA. This sample has 200,000 to 300,000 clones; about nine tenths occur once, and the top ten carry under 3%. The data belong to a study of blood T cell repertoires in COVID-19. For the study at large: Collection of acute and convalescent COVID-19 samples took place in the United States, Italy and Spain.

Sequencing was carried out using PBMCs or T cells enriched from blood (not recorded which). This sequence joins TRBV5-4 and TRBJ1-2; 7 bases align to TRBD1. This clonotype originated in a woman younger than 35 who had recovered from COVID-19. The CDR3 DNA reads TGTGCCAGCAGCTCCTACAGGGGTTGGACTAACTATGGCTACACCTTC. This codes for CASSSYRGWTNYGYTF.